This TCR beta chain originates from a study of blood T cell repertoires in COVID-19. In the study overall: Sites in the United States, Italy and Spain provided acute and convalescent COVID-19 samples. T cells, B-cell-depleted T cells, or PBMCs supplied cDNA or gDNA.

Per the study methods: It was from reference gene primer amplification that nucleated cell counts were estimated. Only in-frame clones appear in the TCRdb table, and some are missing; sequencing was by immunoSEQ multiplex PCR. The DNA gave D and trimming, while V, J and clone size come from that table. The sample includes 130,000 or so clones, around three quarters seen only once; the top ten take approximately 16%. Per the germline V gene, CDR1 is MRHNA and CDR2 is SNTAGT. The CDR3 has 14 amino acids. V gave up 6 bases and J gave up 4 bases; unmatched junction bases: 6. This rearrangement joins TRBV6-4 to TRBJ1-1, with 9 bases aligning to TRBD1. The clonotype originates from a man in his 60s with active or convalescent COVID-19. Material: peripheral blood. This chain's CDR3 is CASSLTGGSTEAFF. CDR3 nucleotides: TGTGCCAGCAGCCTGACAGGGGGGAGCACTGAAGCTTTCTTT.